This paragraph reports one TCR beta chain. The identical CDR3 is also encoded by other nucleotide sequences in the sample. Sequencing used immunoSEQ multiplex PCR; TCRdb keeps in-frame clones, though not all of them. The sample contains a few hundred thousand clones, 88% of which appear only once. The record originates from a study of blood T cell repertoires in COVID-19. V trimming: 5 bases; J trimming: 6 bases; junction bases outside the gene matches: 5. This CDR3 spans 14 amino acids. Germline CDR1 and CDR2: MNHEY and SMNVEV (reference sequence). The chain uses TRBV27 and TRBJ2-3; TRBD2 matches at 10 bases. Sequenced input: PBMCs or T cells enriched from blood (not recorded which). The origin of this receptor is a woman in her 30s who had been exposed to COVID-19. The DNA for the CDR3 is TGTGCCAGCAGTCGGCCGGGACTAGCGGATACGCAGTATTTT. Amino acid sequence: CASSRPGLADTQYF.